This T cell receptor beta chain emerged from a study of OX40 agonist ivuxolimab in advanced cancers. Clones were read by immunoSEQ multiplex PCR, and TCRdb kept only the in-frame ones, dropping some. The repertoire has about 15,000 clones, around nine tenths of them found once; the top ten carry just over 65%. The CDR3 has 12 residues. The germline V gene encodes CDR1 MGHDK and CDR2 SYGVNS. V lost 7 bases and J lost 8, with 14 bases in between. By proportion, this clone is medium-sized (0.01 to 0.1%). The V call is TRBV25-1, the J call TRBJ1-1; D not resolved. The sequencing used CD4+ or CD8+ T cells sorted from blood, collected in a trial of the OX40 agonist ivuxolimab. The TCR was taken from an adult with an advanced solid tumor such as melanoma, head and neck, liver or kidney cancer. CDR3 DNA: TGTGCCAGCACCAACTCCGGGTTCGAAGCTTTCTTT. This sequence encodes CASTNSGFEAFF.